This TCR beta chain was obtained from a study of blood T cell repertoires in COVID-19. Generated by immunoSEQ multiplex PCR, the TCRdb table keeps only in-frame clones and is missing some. Of about 98,000 clones in the sample, approximately 84% were seen once. This clone is a singleton in its sample. Germline V gene data show CDR1 as MGHRA and CDR2 as YSYEKL. J gave up 8 bases and V 1 base, and 10 bases lay outside the gene matches. The length of the CDR3 is 16 residues. V usage is TRBV4-1 and J usage is TRBJ2-1; TRBD1 aligns across 8 bases. The source is a man between 40 and 49 years old with active or convalescent COVID-19. Sequencing was done on a sample of peripheral blood. DNA of the CDR3: TGCGCCAGCAGCCAAGCCCCACAGGGGGGAATGGATGAGCAGTTCTTC. Its protein product is CASSQAPQGGMDEQFF.